The T cell receptor (beta chain) described here comes from a study of tumor-infiltrating lymphocytes in localized non-small cell lung cancer. Study in general: Several tumor histologies, both smoking statuses, and some post-neoadjuvant chemotherapy samples were included. Tumor tissue and non-adjacent uninvolved lung came from each patient.

Study-level points and caveats: Each assay used a separate piece of the same tissue. TCR sequencing covered a subset of patients with enough tissue.

As to this clone: Its target is not known.

In germline, CDR1 is SGDLS, CDR2 YYNGEE. The CDR3 is made up of 14 amino acids. V was cut by 4 bases and J by 1 base, with 10 bases left in between. Method: immunoSEQ multiplex PCR; TCRdb's copy keeps in-frame clones and lacks some. The sample gives over 5,500 clones, 76% of which show up once; around 6% is in the top ten. V usage is TRBV9 and J usage is TRBJ2-3; D uncertain. The sequencing sample was made of lung tumor tissue. The origin of this receptor is a human donor with non-small cell lung cancer. The CDR3 loop reads CASSMGSGTDTQYF. The CDR3 DNA reads TGTGCCAGCAGCATGGGGTCTGGCACAGATACGCAGTATTTT.